This T cell receptor beta chain was captured by sequencing in a study of shared clonotypes between healthy human individuals. Data came from immunoSEQ multiplex PCR; TCRdb stores just in-frame clones and leaves some out. The repertoire has approximately 1,000,000 clones, approximately 75% of them found once; the top ten carry about 0.89%. Only a few counts were recorded for this clone. Its target is not known. J lost 7 bases, V lost 5 bases, and 5 bases had no gene match. The CDR3 is 14 amino acids. Per the germline V gene, CDR1 is SGHRS and CDR2 is YFSETQ. Points from the study as a whole: A handful of donors held 4.5% to 5% of naive CD4 clonotypes in common. Generation probability values for non-shared clonotypes were lower than those for clonotypes shared by all four donors.

This clonotype was obtained from a young man in good health. Some clones in this sample may be carry-over from other donors' samples. The V gene is TRBV5-1, the J gene TRBJ2-1, with TRBD1 matching 11 bases. Sequenced input: memory CD4+ T cells from PBMCs. Indicated subset: CD45RA-negative fraction. In nucleotides, the CDR3 is TGCGCCAGCAGGAGGGACAGGGGGTGGAATGAGCAGTTCTTC. As protein: CASRRDRGWNEQFF.